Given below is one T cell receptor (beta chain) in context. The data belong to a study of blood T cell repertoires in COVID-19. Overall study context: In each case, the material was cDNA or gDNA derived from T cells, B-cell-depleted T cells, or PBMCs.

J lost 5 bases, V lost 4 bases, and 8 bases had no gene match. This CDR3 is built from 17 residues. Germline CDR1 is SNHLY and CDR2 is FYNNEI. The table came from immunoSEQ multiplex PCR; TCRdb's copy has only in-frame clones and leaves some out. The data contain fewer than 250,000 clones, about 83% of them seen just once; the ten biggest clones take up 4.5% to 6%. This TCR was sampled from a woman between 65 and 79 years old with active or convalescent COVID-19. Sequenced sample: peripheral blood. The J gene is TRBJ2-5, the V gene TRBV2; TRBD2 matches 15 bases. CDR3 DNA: TGTGCCAGCAGTGTTGGGGGACTAGCGGGAGGTCGTGAGACCCAGTACTTC. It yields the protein CASSVGGLAGGRETQYF.